One and the same sample provided the 24 T cell receptor beta chains below, sequenced in a study of cytomegalovirus exposure and HLA in healthy donors. The PCR contained 60 Vbeta and 13 Jbeta primers. Profiled with immunoSEQ multiplex PCR; TCRdb holds only in-frame clones, not every one. Found here are 130,000 to 150,000 clones, 60% to 85% of them singletons; the top ten hold approximately 6.3%. Sample: PBMCs. The source is a woman aged 40-49 years in good health and CMV-seropositive.

The genes are TRBV5-1 and TRBJ2-1, with 9 positions matching TRBD2. The germline gives CDR1 SGHRS, CDR2 YFSETQ. The CDR3 spans 16 residues. V lost 2 bases to trimming and J lost 6 bases; unmatched junction nucleotides: 9. The CDR3 loop reads CASSFQGLALGNEQFF. Written as DNA, the CDR3 is TGCGCCAGCAGCTTTCAGGGACTAGCACTCGGCAATGAGCAGTTCTTC.

The chain joins TRBV2 to TRBJ2-2, with 7 bases identical to TRBD2. CDR3 length equals 13 residues. CDR1 SNHLY and CDR2 FYNNEI come from the germline V gene. V shed 5 bases, J shed 6 bases, and the junction held 3 bases outside the gene matches. The CDR3: CASSLAGPGELFF. Written as DNA, the CDR3 is TGTGCCAGCAGTTTAGCGGGTCCCGGGGAGCTGTTTTTT.

V usage is TRBV5-6 and J usage is TRBJ2-5; 7 bases fit TRBD1. CDR3 length: 14 amino acids. CDR1 and CDR2 from the germline V gene are SGHDT and YYEEEE. J gave up 2 bases and V 2 bases, and 3 bases lay outside the gene matches. CDR3 residues: CASSFGTVQETQYF. The CDR3 DNA sequence: TGTGCCAGCAGCTTCGGGACAGTACAAGAGACCCAGTACTTC.

The chain recombines TRBV19 with TRBJ1-1; 7 bases fit TRBD1. Germline V gene lookup returns CDR1 LNHDA and CDR2 SQIVND (reference sequence). The length of the CDR3 is 15 residues. V shed 4 bases, J shed 2 bases, and the junction held 7 bases outside the gene matches. The CDR3 nucleotides read TGTGCCAGTAGTACACAGGGGCCCGTCAACACTGAAGCTTTCTTT. This translates into CASSTQGPVNTEAFF.

The V gene is TRBV7-9, the J gene TRBJ2-3; 12 nucleotides match TRBD1. The V segment lost 2 bases and the J segment 2 bases; nucleotides outside the gene matches: 11. CDR1 and CDR2 from the germline V gene are SEHNR and FQNEAQ (reference sequence). This CDR3 comprises 19 residues. This CDR3 is CASSLQGTGGSRNTDTQYF. CDR3 bases: TGTGCCAGCAGCTTACAGGGGACAGGGGGCAGTCGTAACACAGATACGCAGTATTTT.

The chain employs TRBV12-5 and TRBJ1-6; the D gene is possibly TRBD1 (6 bases). Trimming removed 1 base from V and 7 bases from J, with 20 bases in between. There are 18 residues in the CDR3. CDR1 is LGHNT and CDR2 is FRNRAP in the germline V gene. CDR3 nucleotides: TGTGCTAGTGGTTTGGCACCCCCTCAAGGGGGTATGAATTCACCCCTCCACTTT. It encodes CASGLAPPQGGMNSPLHF.

The rearrangement links TRBV6-5 to TRBJ2-1; 8 nucleotides agree with TRBD2. The CDR3 consists of 13 residues. V was pared by 7 bases and J by 15 bases, with 14 bases of the junction left unmatched. The germline V gene encodes CDR1 MNHEY and CDR2 SVGAGI. In DNA form, the CDR3 reads TGTGCCAGCACTCACCCTGGGACTAGAGGTGTGTTCTTC. This encodes CASTHPGTRGVFF.

The chain couples TRBV5-1 to TRBJ1-1; possible D gene TRBD1, 5 bases. V lost 0 bases and J 8 bases, leaving 14 bases between the germline ends. This CDR3 is built from 14 residues. CDR1 and CDR2 from the germline V gene are SGHRS and YFSETQ. Here the CDR3 reads CASSLGPGLSEAFF. CDR3 in DNA: TGCGCCAGCAGCTTGGGACCGGGACTGAGCGAAGCTTTCTTT.

As to this clone: One end of the junction varies from germline; a read error may be responsible. Within the sample, other DNA sequences also encode this same CDR3. The chain is built from TRBV4-2 and TRBJ1-2, with TRBD1 as a possible D gene (5 bases). The CDR3 runs to 15 residues. Germline CDR1 reads LGHNA; CDR2 reads YNFKEQ. CDR3 nucleotides: TGTACCAGCAGCCAAGATAGGACAAAAGGGTCTGGCTACACCTTC. This sequence encodes CTSSQDRTKGSGYTF.

A single count supports this clone. This chain uses TRBV9 with TRBJ1-6, with D possibly matching TRBD1 (6 bases). The germline V gene has CDR1 SGDLS and CDR2 YYNGEE. V dropped 1 base and J dropped 6 bases, with 11 bases sitting between them. This CDR3 contains 15 residues. The CDR3 loop reads CASSVTTGSNSPLHF. In DNA form, the CDR3 reads TGTGCCAGCAGCGTAACAACAGGGAGTAATTCACCCCTCCACTTT.

The J gene is TRBJ2-5, the V gene TRBV7-3; the D gene is possibly TRBD2 (6 bases). Germline CDR1 SGHTA, CDR2 FQGTGA. Trimming removed 10 bases from V and 5 bases from J, with 14 bases in between. CDR3 length equals 12 residues. This CDR3 is CAIHSGRETQYF. CDR3 in DNA: TGTGCCATACACTCAGGGAGGGAGACCCAGTACTTC.

This chain links TRBV5-1 with TRBJ2-2, with D perhaps matching TRBD1 (5 bases). This CDR3 is built from 13 residues. CDR1 is SGHRS and CDR2 is YFSETQ in the germline V gene. V was pared by 5 bases and J by 6 bases, with 11 bases between. CDR3 amino acids: CASSSDRAGELFF. For the CDR3, the DNA is TGCGCCAGCAGTTCAGACAGAGCCGGGGAGCTGTTTTTT.

CDR3 sequence (DNA): TGTGCCAGCAGTAACACATGGACTGAAGCTTTCTTT. Residues: CASSNTWTEAFF. The chain employs TRBV6-5 and TRBJ1-1; D unresolved. Germline V gene sequence: CDR1 MNHEY, CDR2 SVGAGI. V dropped 5 bases and J dropped 5 bases, with 9 bases sitting between them. This CDR3 comprises 12 residues.

The chain carries TRBV4-1 and TRBJ1-1; no definite D call. The CDR3 runs to 14 residues. Germline assignment: CDR1 MGHRA and CDR2 YSYEKL. Deletions cut 1 base from V and 0 bases from J, with 6 bases between. DNA for the CDR3: TGCGCCAGCAGCCAAGTTACGGTGAACACTGAAGCTTTCTTT. As protein: CASSQVTVNTEAFF.

This clone was detected only a few times. The rearrangement uses TRBV7-3 and TRBJ2-1, with D perhaps TRBD2 (6 bases). CDR1 and CDR2 from the germline V gene are SGHTA and FQGTGA. The CDR3 is made up of 14 amino acids. Trimming stripped 2 bases from V and 9 bases from J, with 14 bases between. This CDR3 reads CASSLVHPGGEQFF. In DNA form, the CDR3 reads TGTGCCAGCAGCTTAGTCCACCCCGGGGGTGAGCAGTTCTTC.

This clone was seen only a few times. This chain uses TRBV5-4 with TRBJ2-6; possible D gene TRBD1, 5 bases. The germline V gene has CDR1 SGHNT and CDR2 YYREEE (reference sequence). The ends were cut back, 4 bases at V and 2 bases at J, with 13 bases in the middle. CDR3 length equals 16 residues. Here the CDR3 reads CASSPLQAPGANVLTF. CDR3 sequence (DNA): TGTGCCAGCAGCCCACTACAGGCTCCTGGGGCCAACGTCCTGACTTTC.

The CDR3 sequence is CASSIQLSDTQYF. The CDR3 coding sequence is TGTGCCAGCAGCATACAGCTCTCAGATACGCAGTATTTT. The V call is TRBV7-2, the J call TRBJ2-3; D remains ambiguous. Trimming pared 5 bases from V and 4 bases from J, leaving 10 bases between. The germline V gene has CDR1 SGHTA and CDR2 FQGNSA. CDR3 length: 13 amino acids. Combining the CDR3 with reference TRBV7-2 and TRBJ2-3 gives the whole variable domain GAGVSQSPSNKVTEKGKDVELRCDPISGHTALYWYRQSLGQGLEFLIYFQGNSAPDKSGLPSDRFSAERTGGSVSTLTIQRTQQEDSAVYLCASSIQLSDTQYFGPGTRLTVL.

This sequence joins TRBV28 and TRBJ2-5; 7 positions agree with TRBD1. CDR1 is MDHEN and CDR2 is SYDVKM in the germline V gene. Trimming took 5 bases from V and 2 from J; bases not matched to a gene: 2. CDR3 length equals 13 residues. The CDR3 region has the DNA TGTGCCAGCAGTGGGACAGTACAAGAGACCCAGTACTTC. Residues: CASSGTVQETQYF. The full variable domain, in which reference TRBV28 and TRBJ2-5 provide the parts outside the CDR3, is DVKVTQSSRYLVKRTGEKVFLECVQDMDHENMFWYRQDPGLGLRLIYFSYDVKMKEKGDIPEGYSVSREKKERFSLILESASTNQTSMYLCASSGTVQETQYFGPGTRLLVL.

The chain couples TRBV27 to TRBJ1-2, with D unresolved. V lost 8 bases and J 7 bases, leaving 14 bases between the germline ends. Per germline, CDR1 MNHEY and CDR2 SMNVEV (reference sequence). This CDR3 is built from 12 residues. The CDR3, as DNA: TGTGCCAGCTATTCAGGTGATAGTGGCTACACCTTC. Translation gives CASYSGDSGYTF.

This clone appeared a few times. The chain carries TRBV5-1 and TRBJ1-4, with 8 bases fitting TRBD1. This CDR3 contains 15 residues. CDR1 and CDR2 (germline): SGHRS, YFSETQ. V was pared by 4 bases and J by 7 bases, with 9 bases of the junction left unmatched. The CDR3 sequence: CASSLLQGAGEKLFF. CDR3 DNA: TGCGCCAGCAGCCTTCTCCAGGGGGCGGGTGAAAAACTGTTTTTT.

The chain joins TRBV5-4 to TRBJ1-1, with D possibly TRBD1 on 5 matching bases. V was clipped by 2 bases and J by 3 bases, with 20 bases between them. The CDR3 length is 17 residues. Per germline, CDR1 SGHNT and CDR2 YYREEE (reference sequence). The CDR3 DNA sequence: TGTGCCAGCAGCTTCTTGGGGGGTCTTACGATCGACACTGAAGCTTTCTTT. Translation: CASSFLGGLTIDTEAFF.

This clone was seen just once. The CDR3 is CASSPQDRGTGELFF. CDR3 in DNA: TGTGCCAGCTCACCCCAGGACAGGGGGACCGGGGAGCTGTTTTTT. This rearrangement joins TRBV18 to TRBJ2-2; the match to TRBD1 covers 10 bases. V gave up 3 bases and J gave up 5 bases; unmatched junction bases: 3. The CDR3 covers 15 residues. CDR1 and CDR2 from the germline V gene are KGHSH and LQKENI.

The J gene is TRBJ2-1, the V gene TRBV27; TRBD2 matches at 10 bases. CDR3 length: 16 residues. Germline V gene sequence: CDR1 MNHEY, CDR2 SMNVEV (reference sequence). V trimming: 3 bases; J trimming: 3 bases; junction bases outside the gene matches: 5. CDR3: CASSLDSGGFYNEQFF. The CDR3 nucleotides are TGTGCCAGCAGTTTGGATAGCGGGGGGTTCTACAATGAGCAGTTCTTC.

The rearrangement links TRBV2 to TRBJ2-3, with a weak D call TRBD2 (6 bases). Trimming stripped 6 bases from V and 8 bases from J, with 12 bases between. Per the germline V gene, CDR1 is SNHLY and CDR2 is FYNNEI. The CDR3 sequence is 12 residues long. CDR3: CASRLEGRTQYF. For the CDR3, the DNA is TGTGCCAGCAGATTGGAGGGGCGTACGCAGTATTTT. Drawing the rest from reference TRBV2 and TRBJ2-3, the complete variable domain is EPEVTQTPSHQVTQMGQEVILRCVPISNHLYFYWYRQILGQKVEFLVSFYNNEISEKSEIFDDQFSVERPDGSNFTLKIRSTKLEDSAMYFCASRLEGRTQYFGPGTRLTVL.